This entry lists 22 T cell receptor beta chains sequenced from one sample in a study of memory CD4+ T cells and cytomegalovirus serostatus. The sort gate was single viable CD3+CD4+CD8-CD45RO+ cells for memory CD4+ T cells. Using immunoSEQ multiplex PCR, the repertoire was profiled, and TCRdb retains in-frame clones only, with some absent. The data hold about 56,000 clones, with roughly 87% observed a single time. The source material was memory CD4+ T cells from blood. These receptors were collected from an adult in good health and CMV-seronegative.

This sequence joins TRBV7-3 and TRBJ1-6; TRBD1 matches at 9 bases. V shed 4 bases and J 9 bases; nucleotides not matched to a gene: 7. CDR3 size: 15 residues. Germline values: CDR1 SGHTA, CDR2 FQGTGA. The CDR3 DNA is TGTGCCAGCAGCTCGACAGGGGGTCAGCTTTCACCCCTCCACTTT. Its translation is CASSSTGGQLSPLHF.

This chain links TRBV6-5 with TRBJ2-6, with D hard to call. Germline V gives CDR1 MNHEY, CDR2 SVGAGI. This CDR3 is 13 amino acids long. V lost 6 bases and J 1 base, leaving 4 bases between the germline ends. This chain's CDR3 is CASRGSGANVLTF. In DNA form, the CDR3 reads TGTGCCAGCAGAGGATCTGGGGCCAACGTCCTGACTTTC.

The rearrangement uses TRBV4-3 and TRBJ1-1; possible D gene TRBD1, 5 bases. The germline V and J ends were trimmed by 4 bases and 4 bases, with 25 bases remaining between them. Germline V gene lookup returns CDR1 LGHNA and CDR2 YSLEER. The CDR3 is made up of 18 amino acids. CDR3: CASSLREGQGRSITEAFF. As DNA, the CDR3 is TGCGCCAGCAGCCTTAGAGAAGGGCAGGGCCGGAGTATCACTGAAGCTTTCTTT.

The chain is built from TRBV7-2 and TRBJ1-6, with D maybe TRBD1 (5 bases). The CDR3 is 14 residues long. Trimming removed 1 base at V and 10 bases at J, with 11 bases between. From germline, CDR1 is SGHTA and CDR2 FQGNSA. This CDR3 reads CASSLVQGGSPLHF. CDR3 nucleotides: TGTGCCAGCAGCTTAGTGCAGGGTGGGTCACCCCTCCACTTT. The entire variable domain, with the rest obtained from reference TRBV7-2 and TRBJ1-6, is as follows: GAGVSQSPSNKVTEKGKDVELRCDPISGHTALYWYRQSLGQGLEFLIYFQGNSAPDKSGLPSDRFSAERTGGSVSTLTIQRTQQEDSAVYLCASSLVQGGSPLHFGNGTRLTVT.

The chain carries TRBV18 and TRBJ2-4; 10 positions agree with TRBD1. Trimming cost V 5 bases and J 5 bases; bases outside gene matches: 9. This CDR3 has 16 amino acids. CDR1 and CDR2 from the germline V gene are KGHSH and LQKENI. CDR3 in DNA: TGTGCCAGCTCATCGACAGGGGGCCCCCCGGAAAACATTCAGTACTTC. It is translated as CASSSTGGPPENIQYF.

This clone was observed once. The chain carries TRBV6-5 and TRBJ1-2; D unclear. Germline V gives CDR1 MNHEY, CDR2 SVGAGI. The CDR3 totals 15 residues. Trimming stripped 2 bases from V and 4 bases from J, with 14 bases between. The CDR3 nucleotides are TGTGCCAGCAGTTACCCCCTCGGGGATGGCTATGGCTACACCTTC. Protein product: CASSYPLGDGYGYTF.

The gene calls are TRBV11-2 and TRBJ1-2; D is undetermined. Germline loops: CDR1 SGHAT, CDR2 FQNNGV. CDR3 size: 17 residues. V lost 4 bases to trimming and J lost 4 bases, with 22 bases between them. CDR3 DNA sequence: TGTGCCAGCAGCTCCCTCAAAAGAAACGAAATCTCCTATGGCTACACCTTC. This encodes CASSSLKRNEISYGYTF.

This clone has only a few counts. CDR3 nucleotides: TGTGCCAGCAGCTTAGGGCAGCGGGGTTCAGATACGCAGTATTTT. This sequence encodes CASSLGQRGSDTQYF. V and J are TRBV7-9 and TRBJ2-3; 7 nucleotides agree with TRBD2. The V segment lost 1 base and the J segment 4 bases; nucleotides outside the gene matches: 5. The CDR3 covers 15 residues. Germline CDR1 reads SEHNR; CDR2 reads FQNEAQ (reference sequence).

This chain links TRBV7-2 with TRBJ2-5; weak D call: TRBD2 (5 bases). CDR1 and CDR2 from the germline V gene are SGHTA and FQGNSA. The CDR3 has 13 amino acids. Trimming pared 2 bases from V and 3 bases from J, leaving 7 bases between. This CDR3 is CASSLRREETQYF. The CDR3 region has the DNA TGTGCCAGCAGCTTAAGGCGGGAAGAGACCCAGTACTTC. Based on the CDR3 plus reference TRBV7-2 and TRBJ2-5, the full variable domain is GAGVSQSPSNKVTEKGKDVELRCDPISGHTALYWYRQSLGQGLEFLIYFQGNSAPDKSGLPSDRFSAERTGGSVSTLTIQRTQQEDSAVYLCASSLRREETQYFGPGTRLLVL.

This clone was detected only a few times. J is TRBJ1-1 and V is TRBV2; D call uncertain. CDR3 length equals 12 residues. V lost 5 bases, J lost 1 base, and 5 bases lay in between. CDR1 and CDR2 (germline): SNHLY, FYNNEI. The CDR3 coding sequence is TGTGCCAGCAGTCCTCAGAACACTGAAGCTTTCTTT. Translation: CASSPQNTEAFF. Full variable domain (rest looked up from reference TRBV2 and TRBJ1-1): EPEVTQTPSHQVTQMGQEVILRCVPISNHLYFYWYRQILGQKVEFLVSFYNNEISEKSEIFDDQFSVERPDGSNFTLKIRSTKLEDSAMYFCASSPQNTEAFFGQGTRLTVV.

This chain uses TRBV6-1 with TRBJ2-5; possible D gene TRBD2, 7 bases. V lost 6 bases and J lost 2, with 16 bases in between. This CDR3 comprises 15 residues. Germline V gene lookup returns CDR1 MNHNS and CDR2 SASEGT. In DNA form, the CDR3 reads TGTGCCAGCAGGGGGGGGCAGGGATTGCAAGAGACCCAGTACTTC. This translates into CASRGGQGLQETQYF.

The chain recombines TRBV19 with TRBJ1-1; 7 nucleotides align to TRBD1. The junction had 15 bases not matched to a gene; V was cut back by 7 bases and J by 4 bases. The CDR3 length is 16 residues. Germline V gives CDR1 LNHDA, CDR2 SQIVND (reference sequence). Here the CDR3 reads CASKKGAIGVVTEAFF. CDR3 nucleotide sequence: TGTGCCAGTAAGAAGGGGGCGATCGGGGTTGTCACTGAAGCTTTCTTT.

This clone was seen a few times. This chain links TRBV5-1 with TRBJ2-3, with 10 bases aligning to TRBD1. Trimming removed 4 bases from V and 1 base from J; junction bases left unmatched: 6. The CDR3 length is 16 residues. Germline V gives CDR1 SGHRS, CDR2 YFSETQ. The CDR3 nucleotides read TGCGCCAGCAGCGGAGGGACAGGGGTGCGCACAGATACGCAGTATTTT. It specifies CASSGGTGVRTDTQYF.

The rearrangement uses TRBV13 and TRBJ1-5; 8 bases align to TRBD1. CDR1 and CDR2 from the germline V gene are PRHDT and FYEKMQ (reference sequence). V was clipped by 0 bases and J by 7 bases; unmatched bases: 5. CDR3 length: 15 amino acids. The CDR3 spells CASSLGTGVWQPQHF. The CDR3 DNA sequence: TGTGCCAGCAGCTTAGGGACAGGGGTGTGGCAGCCCCAGCATTTT.

The V and J genes are TRBV29-1 and TRBJ2-7, with D unresolved. In germline, CDR1 is SQVTM, CDR2 ANQGSEA. V lost 0 bases and J 10 bases, leaving 13 bases between the germline ends. The CDR3 extends over 12 amino acids. CDR3 residues: CSVEDLGQPQYF. CDR3 sequence (DNA): TGCAGCGTTGAAGATCTGGGCCAACCCCAGTACTTC.

This clone was found a few times. This sequence joins TRBV27 and TRBJ2-2; D is perhaps TRBD1 (6 bases). The germline V gene encodes CDR1 MNHEY and CDR2 SMNVEV (reference sequence). The V end lost 2 bases, the J end lost 1 base, and 11 bases lay between the germline ends. The CDR3 is 16 amino acids. In DNA, the CDR3 is TGTGCCAGCAGTTTACAGGGGACACAGAACACCGGGGAGCTGTTTTTT. Translated: CASSLQGTQNTGELFF.

The chain uses TRBV15 and TRBJ2-2; D possibly matches TRBD1 or TRBD2 (6 bases each). Germline V gene sequence: CDR1 LNHNV, CDR2 YYDKDF (reference sequence). The V end was cut by 4 bases, the J end by 4 bases, with 13 bases between. CDR3 length: 15 amino acids. The CDR3 DNA follows: TGTGCCACCAGCACGGGGGACACCCTCACCGGGGAGCTGTTTTTT. This translates into CATSTGDTLTGELFF.

The rearrangement uses TRBV7-9 and TRBJ2-2; 7 bases are a match to TRBD2. CDR1 and CDR2 from the germline V gene are SEHNR and FQNEAQ (reference sequence). J was trimmed by 1 base and V by 5 bases; bases with no gene match: 10. The CDR3 contains 17 residues. CDR3 DNA: TGTGCCAGCAGCCTTTCCTGGGGGGGGGTGAACACCGGGGAGCTGTTTTTT. Encoded protein: CASSLSWGGVNTGELFF. Based on the CDR3 plus reference TRBV7-9 and TRBJ2-2, the full variable domain is DTGVSQNPRHKITKRGQNVTFRCDPISEHNRLYWYRQTLGQGPEFLTYFQNEAQLEKSRLLSDRFSAERPKGSFSTLEIQRTEQGDSAMYLCASSLSWGGVNTGELFFGEGSRLTVL.

This chain connects TRBV5-4 to TRBJ2-2; D is perhaps TRBD2 (5 bases). CDR3 length: 15 amino acids. Trimming stripped 2 bases from V and 6 bases from J, with 14 bases between. Germline CDR1 is SGHNT and CDR2 is YYREEE (reference sequence). CDR3 sequence (DNA): TGTGCCAGCAGCTTCGACGGGGTTAGGGCCGGGGAGCTGTTTTTT. Its protein product is CASSFDGVRAGELFF.

The gene calls are TRBV18 and TRBJ1-1, with D hard to call. V dropped 1 base and J dropped 0 bases, with 9 bases sitting between them. CDR1 KGHSH and CDR2 LQKENI come from the germline V gene. The CDR3 sequence is 15 residues long. DNA for the CDR3: TGTGCCAGCTCACCACTTAACACCCTGAACACTGAAGCTTTCTTT. Protein sequence: CASSPLNTLNTEAFF.

The chain employs TRBV7-2 and TRBJ2-3, with TRBD2 identical over 10 bases. With V trimmed by 5 bases and J by 2 bases, 13 bases remained unmatched. CDR3 length: 18 amino acids. CDR1 and CDR2 (germline): SGHTA, FQGNSA. This CDR3 reads CASSMGLASFRVTDTQYF. CDR3 in DNA: TGTGCCAGCAGCATGGGACTAGCGAGCTTTAGGGTCACAGATACGCAGTATTTT.

This chain joins TRBV5-6 and TRBJ2-4; the D is unclear. The CDR3 covers 14 residues. CDR1 and CDR2 from the germline V gene are SGHDT and YYEEEE. V lost 4 bases to trimming and J lost 1 base, with 9 bases between them. As DNA, the CDR3 is TGTGCCAGCAGCCCCGCCGGGGCCAAAAACATTCAGTACTTC. Protein sequence: CASSPAGAKNIQYF.